This is a list of T cell receptor beta chains from one sample in a study of beta chain features in type 1 diabetes. The repertoire was sequenced with immunoSEQ multiplex PCR; TCRdb's copy has only in-frame clones and lacks some. This table has 600,000 to 650,000 clones, roughly a sixth appearing once. Material for sequencing was naive CD4+ T cells from blood. The receptors shown here come from a man aged 18 to 30 in good health. The CDR3 runs from the conserved cysteine through the conserved F or W. Each record gives: D gene, clone size, V gene, J gene, CDR3 DNA, CDR3 protein. A D gene is named only where the DNA matches it firmly. Rows may omit the clone size; those that give it use once, few, many or a size class.

-	few	TRBV7-2	TRBJ2-7	TGTGCCAGCAGCTCGGGACGTCCCTACGAGCAGTACTTC	CASSSGRPYEQYF
-	-	TRBV4-3	TRBJ2-3	TGCGCCAGCAGCCAAACCGGGAACACAGATACGCAGTATTTT	CASSQTGNTDTQYF
TRBD1	-	TRBV2	TRBJ1-5	TGTGCCATTCTACAGGGGCTCGGTCAGCCCCAGCATTTT	CAILQGLGQPQHF
TRBD1	few	TRBV29-1	TRBJ1-2	TGCAGCGTCACGGGACAGAACTATGGCTACACCTTC	CSVTGQNYGYTF
-	few	TRBV7-2	TRBJ1-5	TGTGCCAGCAGCTACGAGCCGACAGAAACCCAGCCCCAGCATTTT	CASSYEPTETQPQHF
-	few	TRBV9	TRBJ1-1	TGTGCCAGCAGCGTGATGTTGGGTAGCACTGAAGCTTTCTTT	CASSVMLGSTEAFF
TRBD1	few	TRBV10-3	TRBJ2-7	TGTGCCATCAGCACCTCCTGGGGGACAGGGGGATACGAGCAGTACTTC	CAISTSWGTGGYEQYF
-	-	TRBV28	TRBJ1-1	TGTGCCAGCAGTTTATGGGGCCAGGGCAGGGTGAACACTGAAGCTTTCTTT	CASSLWGQGRVNTEAFF
-	few	TRBV5-4	TRBJ2-1	TGTGCCAGCAGCCTCGGAACGAATGAGCAGTTCTTC	CASSLGTNEQFF
-	few	TRBV5-4	TRBJ1-1	TGTGCCAGCAGCACTACCAGCAGTGAAGCTTTCTTT	CASSTTSSEAFF
-	few	TRBV5-1	TRBJ2-2	TGCGCCAGCAGCCGGGGGCTTGACACCGGGGAGCTGTTTTTT	CASSRGLDTGELFF
TRBD2	-	TRBV28	TRBJ2-4	TGTGCCAGCAGTCCATCCCCCTGGACTAGCGGTAAAAACATTCAGTACTTC	CASSPSPWTSGKNIQYF
TRBD1	few	TRBV7-2	TRBJ2-7	TGTGCCAGCAGCCCCGCAGGGCAGGGGGCGGCCTACGAGCAGTACTTC	CASSPAGQGAAYEQYF
TRBD2	-	TRBV5-4	TRBJ2-3	TGTGCCAGCAGCCTGGGGACTAGCGGGGGCACAGATACGCAGTATTTT	CASSLGTSGGTDTQYF
TRBD2	few	TRBV28	TRBJ2-1	TGTGCCAGCGGATCCGGGACTAGGGTTCGCAATGAGCAGTTCTTC	CASGSGTRVRNEQFF
TRBD1	few	TRBV29-1	TRBJ2-1	TGCAGCGTTTGGGGAAGGGGGCGAAATGGGGAGCAGTTCTTC	CSVWGRGRNGEQFF
-	few	TRBV4-3	TRBJ2-7	TGCGCCAGCAGCCAAGTCACAATAGCAGCAGCACCCTACGAGCAGTACTTC	CASSQVTIAAAPYEQYF
-	few	TRBV28	TRBJ1-1	TGTGCCAGCAGTTCCCAGGGAACCTCTGAAGCTTTCTTT	CASSSQGTSEAFF
-	-	TRBV4-3	TRBJ1-4	TGCGCCAGCAGCAAAGAAATCAGGGGTTTGACGGAAAAACTGTTTTTT	CASSKEIRGLTEKLFF
-	-	TRBV7-2	TRBJ1-4	TGTGCCAGCAGCTGGACAGCGCTCGCAACTAATGAAAAACTGTTTTTT	CASSWTALATNEKLFF
-	few	TRBV9	TRBJ1-2	TGTGCCAGCAGCGTAGATGTGGATAGCTATGGCTACACCTTC	CASSVDVDSYGYTF
-	-	TRBV11-2	TRBJ1-2	TGTGCCAGCAGCCGGACCATAGGCAGGGCCGGAGGCTACACCTTC	CASSRTIGRAGGYTF
TRBD1	-	TRBV29-1	TRBJ2-2	TGCAGCGCCAGACAGGGCGCCGGGGAGCTGTTTTTT	CSARQGAGELFF
-	few	TRBV28	TRBJ2-1	TGTGCCAGCGCCTGGTCCTACAATGAGCAGTTCTTC	CASAWSYNEQFF
-	few	TRBV30	TRBJ1-6	TGTGCCTGGACTATTCAGACAAGTAGTAATTCACCCCTCCACTTT	CAWTIQTSSNSPLHF
TRBD1	-	TRBV27	TRBJ2-5	TGTGCCAGCAGTTTCCTCCGGGACAGGCAAGAGACCCAGTACTTC	CASSFLRDRQETQYF
-	-	TRBV7-9	TRBJ2-3	TGTGCCAGCAGCTTAGCGCGGTCCCTGGGCACAGATACGCAGTATTTT	CASSLARSLGTDTQYF
-	-	TRBV4-3	TRBJ2-5	TGCGCCAGCAGCCCCCGACAGAGCCTCCAAGAGACCCAGTACTTC	CASSPRQSLQETQYF
-	-	TRBV28	TRBJ1-2	TGTGCCCTTTACAGGGACGGCTATGGCTACACCTTC	CALYRDGYGYTF
TRBD1	few	TRBV10-3	TRBJ1-5	TGTGCCATCAGTCTCTCCCCGGACAGGGGTAGCAATCAGCCCCAGCATTTT	CAISLSPDRGSNQPQHF
-	few	TRBV29-1	TRBJ2-5	TGCAGCGGTGGACAGAAAGAGACCCAGTACTTC	CSGGQKETQYF
-	-	TRBV21-1	TRBJ1-5	TGTGCCAGCAGCGGGTCCGGGACAGGGGGCAATCAGCCCCAGCATTTT	CASSGSGTGGNQPQHF
-	-	TRBV23-1	TRBJ2-5	TGCGCCAGCAGTCAATCCCCACCGGACAGGGAGGGCGTGGAGACCCAGTACTTC	CASSQSPPDREGVETQYF